The rows below give T cell receptor beta chains drawn from one sample of a study of shared clonotypes between healthy human individuals. Sequenced by immunoSEQ multiplex PCR; TCRdb stores in-frame clones only, minus some. In the table there are about 1.5 million clones, around 98% of which are singletons. Sequencing was done on a sample of naive CD4+ T cells sorted from blood. Receptor source: a young man in good health. CDR3s include the opening cysteine and the closing phenylalanine or tryptophan. Each record gives: D gene, clone size, V gene, J gene, CDR3 protein, CDR3 DNA. D genes are given only for firm matches. The size entry is marked missing in some rows and otherwise reads once, few, many or a size class.

-	-	TRBV28	TRBJ2-1	CASSFAGQTYNEQFF	TGTGCCAGCAGCTTCGCGGGACAGACCTACAATGAGCAGTTCTTC
TRBD2	few	TRBV7-9	TRBJ2-1	CASSLVSGRGDEQFF	TGTGCCAGCAGCTTAGTCAGCGGGAGGGGGGATGAGCAGTTCTTC
-	once	TRBV14	TRBJ1-5	CASSHRENQPQHF	TGTGCCAGCAGTCACAGGGAAAATCAGCCCCAGCATTTT
-	few	TRBV2	TRBJ2-2	CASSVREPGELFF	TGTGCCAGCAGTGTTCGGGAGCCCGGGGAGCTGTTTTTT
TRBD2	-	TRBV30	TRBJ2-3	CAWGPAGGRTDTQYF	TGTGCCTGGGGACCGGCGGGAGGGCGTACAGATACGCAGTATTTT
-	-	TRBV5-4	TRBJ2-3	CASSLGPADTDTQYF	TGTGCCAGCAGCTTGGGGCCGGCGGACACAGATACGCAGTATTTT
-	-	TRBV2	TRBJ1-1	CASSGLGLWNTEAFF	TGTGCCAGCAGCGGCTTGGGACTGTGGAACACTGAAGCTTTCTTT
TRBD1	-	TRBV5-8	TRBJ2-7	CASSKNRDRGRLKQYF	TGTGCCAGCAGTAAGAACCGGGACAGGGGGCGCTTAAAGCAGTACTTC
-	-	TRBV15	TRBJ1-5	CATSRDAGQGGSNQPQHF	TGTGCCACCAGCAGAGATGCCGGGCAGGGCGGCAGCAATCAGCCCCAGCATTTT
-	-	TRBV11-3	TRBJ2-1	CASSLGGNVYNEQFF	TGTGCCAGCAGCTTGGGCGGAAACGTCTACAATGAGCAGTTCTTC
-	-	TRBV5-1	TRBJ2-1	CASSLKLASSYNEQFF	TGCGCCAGCAGCTTGAAGCTAGCTAGCTCCTACAATGAGCAGTTCTTC
-	-	TRBV7-8	TRBJ2-7	CASSLVGRLVGGEQYF	TGTGCCAGCAGCTTAGTGGGTCGACTAGTGGGGGGCGAGCAGTACTTC
-	-	TRBV18	TRBJ2-7	CASSPGREHREQYF	TGTGCCAGCTCACCCGGAAGGGAGCATCGCGAGCAGTACTTC
-	-	TRBV20-1	TRBJ1-1	CSASAMAFF	TGCAGTGCTAGTGCGATGGCTTTCTTT
-	-	TRBV11-2	TRBJ2-6	CAKSVSGANVLTF	TGTGCCAAGTCAGTCTCTGGGGCCAACGTCCTGACTTTC
TRBD2	once	TRBV19	TRBJ2-1	CASSGLAGAQYNEQFF	TGTGCCAGTAGTGGTTTAGCGGGAGCTCAATACAATGAGCAGTTCTTC
TRBD2	-	TRBV19	TRBJ2-1	CASSLRTGTSGRAGEQFF	TGTGCCAGTAGTCTGCGGACGGGAACTAGCGGGAGGGCCGGTGAGCAGTTCTTC
TRBD2	-	TRBV7-9	TRBJ2-7	CASSLVTSGRPTF	TGTGCCAGCAGCTTGGTAACTAGCGGGAGACCCACCTTC
TRBD1	-	TRBV9	TRBJ2-3	CASSVLGTGYTDTQYF	TGTGCCAGCAGCGTTTTGGGGACAGGGTACACAGATACGCAGTATTTT
TRBD1	-	TRBV15	TRBJ2-7	CATSKEPGQVYEQYF	TGTGCCACCAGTAAGGAACCGGGACAGGTCTACGAGCAGTACTTC
-	-	TRBV9	TRBJ2-5	CASSALRGGETQYF	TGTGCCAGCAGCGCGCTCAGGGGTGGCGAGACCCAGTACTTC
-	-	TRBV20-1	TRBJ2-3	CSASKSDTQYF	TGCAGTGCTAGTAAGTCAGATACGCAGTATTTT
-	once	TRBV25-1	TRBJ1-1	CASNHADNTEAFF	TGTGCCAGCAACCACGCGGATAACACTGAAGCTTTCTTT
-	-	TRBV6-5	TRBJ1-3	CASSQTSSGNTIYF	TGTGCCAGCAGCCAAACCAGCTCTGGAAACACCATATATTTT
-	-	TRBV12-2	TRBJ2-7	CASRSPVRTSSYEQYF	TGTGCAAGTCGCTCCCCGGTTCGGACTAGCAGCTACGAGCAGTACTTC
-	-	TRBV28	TRBJ2-7	CASSLPYEQYF	TGTGCCAGCAGTCTCCCCTACGAGCAGTACTTC
-	-	TRBV28	TRBJ2-7	CASSSPGTPGEQYF	TGTGCCAGCAGTTCACCCGGGACACCGGGGGAGCAGTACTTC
TRBD2	-	TRBV28	TRBJ2-7	CASSFAGGPVEQYF	TGTGCCAGCAGTTTCGCGGGAGGGCCGGTCGAGCAGTACTTC